This entry is about one T cell receptor beta chain. Its antigen is unidentified. Each donor's status was that of a healthy bone marrow donor. The PCR contained 60 Vbeta and 13 Jbeta primers. TCRdb's copy holds only in-frame clones and misses some; the assay was immunoSEQ multiplex PCR. The repertoire has approximately 150,000 clones, about 80% of them found once; the top ten carry around 5%. The data belong to a study of cytomegalovirus exposure and HLA in healthy donors. Background on the study: Earlier findings included 100 million to 130 million unique TCR beta sequences obtained from 150 million to 200 million T cells. Overall study findings and caveats: A later analysis, which compared TCR beta chains of equal frequency, found the HLA-associated ones more clonally expanded. Highly shared sequence variants in one cluster were likely a sequencing artifact.

This TCR came from a man aged 18 to 35 in good health and CMV-seronegative. The sample comprised PBMCs.

The CDR3 DNA reads as TGTGCCAGCAGAAGGGGGGGGGCAGGCGAGCAGTACTTC. Its protein product is CASRRGGAGEQYF. The chain combines TRBV5-5 with TRBJ2-5, with D possibly TRBD2 on 7 matching bases. The J call may be incorrect, as the DNA end agrees better with TRBJ2-7. CDR1 and CDR2 (germline): SGHKS, YYEKEE (reference sequence). This CDR3 is 13 amino acids long.